In its sample, the clone carrying this T cell receptor (beta chain) was seen once. The sample belongs to a study of memory CD4+ T cells and cytomegalovirus serostatus. Single viable CD3+CD4+CD8-CD45RO+ cells were sorted as the memory CD4+ T cells. CD4+ T cells were isolated by positive magnetic selection. The repertoire was sequenced with immunoSEQ multiplex PCR; TCRdb's copy has only in-frame clones and lacks some. Among 50,000 or so clones listed, 82% were seen once. The V gene's germline CDR1 is SEHNR and CDR2 FQNEAQ (reference sequence). The V and J ends lost 4 bases and 1 base respectively, with 22 bases between them. This CDR3 is 18 amino acids long.

The material sequenced was memory CD4+ T cells from blood. The source of this sequence is an adult in good health and CMV-seronegative. The chain is built from TRBV7-9 and TRBJ1-1, with D maybe TRBD1 (6 bases). The CDR3 DNA reads as TGTGCCAGCAGCTCCCCCGTGGGGGGCCGATCGGGGAACACTGAAGCTTTCTTT. This gives the protein CASSSPVGGRSGNTEAFF.